One TCR beta chain is described in this entry. Its antigen is still unknown. These data originate in a study of cytotoxic CD8 clonotypes in ibrutinib-treated CLL. The study, taken as a whole, reports: Baseline clonality, higher than in age-matched healthy donors, tracked circulating CD8+ T-cell counts. Treatment left the uncommon public clonotypes either contracted or stable in frequency.

With 2 bases removed from V and 0 bases from J, the gap between germline ends came to 11 bases. The CDR3 totals 15 residues. Per the germline V gene, CDR1 is SGHNT and CDR2 is YYREEE (reference sequence). Cryopreserved PBMCs provided 2 to 2.5 micrograms of genomic DNA for the TCR beta libraries. Sequencing was performed with immunoSEQ multiplex PCR; in TCRdb, only in-frame clones are kept and a portion is missing. The repertoire holds more than 110,000 clones, with approximately 80% as singletons. The V call is TRBV5-4, the J call TRBJ1-1; D gene unclear. This sequence originates from a human donor with chronic lymphocytic leukemia. Material: PBMCs, obtained after 24 months of ibrutinib treatment. The CDR3 here is CASSLAGNLNTEAFF. The CDR3 DNA reads TGTGCCAGCAGCTTAGCAGGTAACCTGAACACTGAAGCTTTCTTT. The full variable domain, its missing parts supplied by reference TRBV5-4 and TRBJ1-1, is ETGVTQSPTHLIKTRGQQVTLRCSSQSGHNTVSWYQQALGQGPQFIFQYYREEENGRGNFPPRFSGLQFPNYSSELNVNALELDDSALYLCASSLAGNLNTEAFFGQGTRLTVV.